The T cell receptor (beta chain) described here comes from a study of blood T cell repertoires in COVID-19. Across the study: From the United States, Italy and Spain came samples of acute and convalescent COVID-19.

Trimming stripped 1 base from V and 10 bases from J, with 19 bases between. This CDR3 spans 14 amino acids. From germline, CDR1 is GTSNPN and CDR2 SVGIG (reference sequence). Cohorts were assigned according to the clinical history that participants reported. Original analysis: Amplification from reference gene primers served as the basis for estimated nucleated cell counts. The table came from immunoSEQ multiplex PCR; TCRdb's copy has only in-frame clones and leaves some out. V, J and clone size reflect that table, while D and trimming were determined from the DNA. The data show about 400,000 clones, 88% seen once.

This clonotype was sampled from a woman between 35 and 50 years old with acute COVID-19. V usage is TRBV30 and J usage is TRBJ1-1; possibly TRBD1 for D (6 bases). The sequenced sample was PBMCs or T cells enriched from blood (not recorded which). In DNA form, the CDR3 reads TGTGCCTGGAGTGCCGATCCGGGGGGGGCAGCAGCTTTCTTT. It encodes CAWSADPGGAAAFF.